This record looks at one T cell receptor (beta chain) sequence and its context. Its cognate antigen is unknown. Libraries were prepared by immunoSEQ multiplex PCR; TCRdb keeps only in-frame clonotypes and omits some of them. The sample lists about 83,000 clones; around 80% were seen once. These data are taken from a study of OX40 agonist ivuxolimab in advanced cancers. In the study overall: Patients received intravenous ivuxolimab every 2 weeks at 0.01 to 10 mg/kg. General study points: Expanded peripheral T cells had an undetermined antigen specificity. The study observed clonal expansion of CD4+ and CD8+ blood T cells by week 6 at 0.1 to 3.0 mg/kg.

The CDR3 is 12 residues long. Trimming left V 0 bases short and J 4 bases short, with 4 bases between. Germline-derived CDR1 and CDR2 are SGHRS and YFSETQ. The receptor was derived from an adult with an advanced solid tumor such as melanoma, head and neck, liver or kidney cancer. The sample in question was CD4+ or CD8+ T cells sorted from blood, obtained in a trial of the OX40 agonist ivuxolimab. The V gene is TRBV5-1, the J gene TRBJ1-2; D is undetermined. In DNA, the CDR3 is TGCGCCAGCAGCTTGGACACCTATGGCTACACCTTC. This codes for CASSLDTYGYTF.